This T cell receptor beta chain emerged from a study of healthy donors' naive CD4 and CD8 T cells. This clonotype was seen more than once but under ten times. The antigen is undetermined. V was trimmed by 5 bases and J by 3 bases, leaving 9 bases between them. Germline V gives CDR1 LNHNV, CDR2 YYDKDF (reference sequence). The length of the CDR3 is 13 residues. Study findings and constraints: Chains were not paired, since alpha and beta were sequenced in bulk. CDR3 charge plus V and J genes appeared to account for roughly 13% of CD4/CD8 variance.

Sorting defined naive CD4+ as CD4+CD8-CD45RO-CD45RA+ and naive CD8+ as CD8+CD4-CD45RA+CD27bright. A linear amplification protocol produced the TCR libraries from roughly 0.5 ug of total RNA. MiXCR was run by TCRdb on the reads, yielding one entry per CDR3 protein. The sample lists approximately 200,000 distinct CDR3 sequences; over 60% were seen once. The clonotype was recovered from a pool of human donors in good health; the sample pools cells from several healthy donors. The chain uses TRBV15 and TRBJ2-3; tentatively, D is TRBD2 (5 bases). The sequencing sample was made of naive CD4+ and CD8+ T cells sorted from blood, pooled from several donors. CDR3 region: CATSVTGTDTQYF. The CDR3, as DNA: TGTGCCACCAGCGTCACGGGGACAGATACGCAGTATTTT.